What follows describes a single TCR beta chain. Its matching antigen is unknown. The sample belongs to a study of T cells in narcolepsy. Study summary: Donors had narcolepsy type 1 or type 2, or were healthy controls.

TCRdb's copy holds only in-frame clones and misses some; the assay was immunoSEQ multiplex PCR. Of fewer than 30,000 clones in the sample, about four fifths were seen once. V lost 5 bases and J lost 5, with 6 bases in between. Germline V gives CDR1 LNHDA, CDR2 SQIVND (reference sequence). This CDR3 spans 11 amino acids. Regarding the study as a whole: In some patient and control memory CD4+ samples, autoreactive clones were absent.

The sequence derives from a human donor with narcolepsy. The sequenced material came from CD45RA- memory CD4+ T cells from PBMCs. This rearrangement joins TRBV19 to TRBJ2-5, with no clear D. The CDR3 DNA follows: TGTGCCAGTAGTTTCGGGGAGACCCAGTACTTC. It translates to CASSFGETQYF.